This T cell receptor beta chain was observed in a study of blood T cell repertoires in COVID-19 (TCRdb year 2020). Background for the entire study: Samples from collaborators originated in the United States, Italy and Spain and spanned both the acute and convalescent phases of COVID-19. The material from the prospective study consisted of cDNA or gDNA derived from T cells, B-cell-depleted T cells, or PBMCs. The dataset comprised deeply sampled blood TCRbeta repertoires from subjects exposed to, actively infected with, or recovered from COVID-19. A freely available public database, intended as a resource for researchers studying the immune response to SARS-CoV-2, is where the repertoires were released. Sample metadata almost always included a de-identified subject ID, COVID-19 status, age in years and sex. The samples were drawn from the first 160 participants of the ongoing ImmuneRACE study and from some 1,300 subjects provided by 6 global collaborators. Where available, HLA class I and class II types were taken from metadata supplied by the sample provider and were not determined by assay-based typing. Broad study findings and their caveats: The quantity of clinical and demographic metadata differed by source and by participant and was supplied without curation.

TCRbeta CDR3 regions were amplified from genomic DNA by means of the immunoSEQ Assay, a bias-controlled multiplex PCR. The study's processing was this. Within the assay, amplification of reference gene primers was used to estimate how many nucleated cells each sample contained. To quantify the absolute abundance of each unique TCRbeta CDR3 rearrangement, sequence reads were collapsed and filtered. For each sample, productive Simpson clonality was calculated as the square root of Simpson's diversity index across productive rearrangements. The source is immuneACCESS, and TCRdb retained only in-frame sequences with V and J called. Part of the clones is not carried over; for the studies checked, unresolved V genes explain less than half of this, and the remainder is unexplained. V and J calls and clone size are those listed in that table; D and trimming were worked out from the DNA. The sample data list 200,000 to 300,000 clones, and about 87% of these were observed just once. The ten largest clones represent over 3.5% of the sample.

Comments on this clone: Its binding antigen is unknown. No base-level quality is on record; no much larger clone is a single base apart.

Whole blood was collected in K2EDTA tubes by collaborating institutions according to the institutions' own protocols. For TCRbeta analysis, collaborators shipped samples as frozen whole blood, isolated PBMCs, or DNA extracted from either of those sample types. Material: peripheral blood. This sequence originates from a middle-aged woman with acute or convalescent COVID-19.

The encoded CDR3 is CASSLGDSLNQPQHF. The sequenced DNA is TGTGCCAGCAGCTTGGGGGACAGTCTTAATCAGCCCCAGCATTTT. The sequence is built from TRBV5-8 and TRBJ1-5, and 7 junctional nucleotides match TRBD1. Taken from cysteine to phenylalanine, the CDR3 has 15 residues. Kept here is only the CDR3 DNA, which spans 45 bases and is read in frame from base 1. Sequences SGHTS (CDR1) and YDEGEE (CDR2) are obtained from the germline V gene. Unmatched junction bases come to 4, with V trimmed by 0 bases and J by 4 bases. When the CDR3 is completed using the reference TRBV5-8 and TRBJ1-5 genes on either side, the full variable domain is EAGVTQSPTHLIKTRGQQATLRCSPISGHTSVYWYQQALGLGLQFLLWYDEGEERNRGNFPPRFSGRQFPNYSSELNVNALELEDSALYLCASSLGDSLNQPQHFGDGTRLSIL.